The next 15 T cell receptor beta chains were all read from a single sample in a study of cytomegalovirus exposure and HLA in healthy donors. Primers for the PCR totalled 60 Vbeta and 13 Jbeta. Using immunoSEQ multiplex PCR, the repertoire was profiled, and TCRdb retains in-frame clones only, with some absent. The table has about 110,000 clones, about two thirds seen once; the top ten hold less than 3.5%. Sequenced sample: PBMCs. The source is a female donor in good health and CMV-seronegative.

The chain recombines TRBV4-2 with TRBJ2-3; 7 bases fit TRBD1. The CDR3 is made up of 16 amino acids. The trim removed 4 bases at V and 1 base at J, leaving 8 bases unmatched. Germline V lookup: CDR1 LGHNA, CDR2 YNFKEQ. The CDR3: CASSLGEGGGTDTQYF. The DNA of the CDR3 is TGTGCCAGCAGCCTGGGGGAAGGGGGCGGCACAGATACGCAGTATTTT.

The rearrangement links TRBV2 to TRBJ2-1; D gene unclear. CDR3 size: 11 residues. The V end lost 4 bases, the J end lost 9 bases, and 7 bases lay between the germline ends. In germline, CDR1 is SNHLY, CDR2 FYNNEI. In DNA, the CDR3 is TGTGCCAGCAGTGGTAGAATTGAGCAGTTCTTC. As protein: CASSGRIEQFF.

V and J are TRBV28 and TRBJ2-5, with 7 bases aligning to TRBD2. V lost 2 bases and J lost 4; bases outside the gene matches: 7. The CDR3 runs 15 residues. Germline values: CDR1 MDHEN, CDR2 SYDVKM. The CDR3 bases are TGTGCCAGCAGTTTAGGGGGGGGATTGCTAGAGACCCAGTACTTC. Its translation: CASSLGGGLLETQYF.

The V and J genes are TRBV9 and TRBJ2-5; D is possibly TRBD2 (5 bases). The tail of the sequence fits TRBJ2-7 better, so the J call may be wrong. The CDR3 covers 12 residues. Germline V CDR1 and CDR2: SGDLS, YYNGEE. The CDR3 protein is CASSDTGYEQYF. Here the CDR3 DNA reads TGTGCCAGCAGCGACACGGGGTACGAGCAGTACTTC.

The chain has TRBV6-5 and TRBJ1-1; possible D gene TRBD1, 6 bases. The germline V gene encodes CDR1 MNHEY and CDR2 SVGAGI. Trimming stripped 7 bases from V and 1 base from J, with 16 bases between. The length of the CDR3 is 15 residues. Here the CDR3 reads CASTPPGHSNTEAFF. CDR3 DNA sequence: TGTGCCAGCACCCCACCGGGACATTCGAACACTGAAGCTTTCTTT.

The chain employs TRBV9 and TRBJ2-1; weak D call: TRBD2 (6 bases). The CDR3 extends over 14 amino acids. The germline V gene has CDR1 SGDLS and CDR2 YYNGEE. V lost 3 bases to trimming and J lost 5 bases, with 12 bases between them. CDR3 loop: CASSEGLPNNEQFF. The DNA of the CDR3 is TGTGCCAGCAGCGAGGGACTTCCGAACAATGAGCAGTTCTTC.

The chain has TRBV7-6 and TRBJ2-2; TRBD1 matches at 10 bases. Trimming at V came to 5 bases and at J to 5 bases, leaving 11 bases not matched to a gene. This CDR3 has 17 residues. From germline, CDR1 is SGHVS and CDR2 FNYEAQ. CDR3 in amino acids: CASSIMAGQGGTGELFF. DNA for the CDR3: TGTGCCAGCAGCATAATGGCCGGACAGGGGGGGACCGGGGAGCTGTTTTTT.

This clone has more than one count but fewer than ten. CDR3 loop: CASSGLADYNEQFF. The CDR3 DNA follows: TGTGCCAGCAGTGGCCTAGCGGATTACAATGAGCAGTTCTTC. The chain couples TRBV27 to TRBJ2-1; 7 nucleotides line up with TRBD2. Germline CDR1 reads MNHEY; CDR2 reads SMNVEV (reference sequence). The CDR3 is 14 amino acids. The junction had 5 bases not matched to a gene; V was cut back by 5 bases and J by 4 bases.

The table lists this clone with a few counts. CDR3 in amino acids: CASRGLAGENTQYF. The CDR3 DNA is TGTGCCAGCAGGGGACTAGCGGGAGAGAATACGCAGTATTTT. V usage is TRBV27 and J usage is TRBJ2-3; 14 bases align to TRBD2. The CDR3 is 14 amino acids. V shed 6 bases, J shed 7 bases, and the junction held 3 bases outside the gene matches. Germline V gene data show CDR1 as MNHEY and CDR2 as SMNVEV (reference sequence).

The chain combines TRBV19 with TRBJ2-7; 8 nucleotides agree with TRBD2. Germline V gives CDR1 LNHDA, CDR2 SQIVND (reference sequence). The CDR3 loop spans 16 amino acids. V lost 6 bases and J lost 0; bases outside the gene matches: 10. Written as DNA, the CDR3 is TGTGCCAGTAGCACAGGGATAGCGGGGCCCTCCTACGAGCAGTACTTC. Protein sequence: CASSTGIAGPSYEQYF.

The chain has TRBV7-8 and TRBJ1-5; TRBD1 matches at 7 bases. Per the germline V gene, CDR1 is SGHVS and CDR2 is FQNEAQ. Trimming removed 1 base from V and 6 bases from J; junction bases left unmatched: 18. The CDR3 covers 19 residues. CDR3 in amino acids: CASSLVARDSSSVGQPQHF. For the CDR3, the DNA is TGTGCCAGCAGCTTAGTAGCCCGGGACAGCTCCTCTGTAGGTCAGCCCCAGCATTTT.

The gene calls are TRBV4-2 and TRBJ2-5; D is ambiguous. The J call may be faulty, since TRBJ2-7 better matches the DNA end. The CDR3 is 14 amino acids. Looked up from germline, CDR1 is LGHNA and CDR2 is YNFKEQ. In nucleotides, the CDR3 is TGTGCCAGCAGCTCCCCGAACGAAGCCTACGAGCAGTACTTC. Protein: CASSSPNEAYEQYF.

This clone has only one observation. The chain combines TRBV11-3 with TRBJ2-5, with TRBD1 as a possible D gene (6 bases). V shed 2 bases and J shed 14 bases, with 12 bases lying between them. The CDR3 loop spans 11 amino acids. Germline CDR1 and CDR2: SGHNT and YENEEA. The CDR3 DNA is TGTGCCAGCAGCTTAAGCTGGGACATCTACTTC. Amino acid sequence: CASSLSWDIYF.

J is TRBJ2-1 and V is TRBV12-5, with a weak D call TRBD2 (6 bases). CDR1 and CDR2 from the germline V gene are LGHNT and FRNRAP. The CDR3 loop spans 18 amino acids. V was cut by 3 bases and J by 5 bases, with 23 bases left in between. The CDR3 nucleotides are TGTGCTAGTGGTTTACCCCGATCTGCGCGGGAACCGAACAATGAGCAGTTCTTC. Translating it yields CASGLPRSAREPNNEQFF.

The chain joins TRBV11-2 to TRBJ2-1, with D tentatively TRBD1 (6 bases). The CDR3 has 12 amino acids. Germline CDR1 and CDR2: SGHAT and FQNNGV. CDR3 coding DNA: TGTGGGGAACAGGGTCCGGGGAATGAGCAGTTCTTC. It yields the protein CGEQGPGNEQFF.